A selection of T cell receptor beta chains follows, all from one sample in a study of regulatory T cells in long-lasting Graves disease. In TCRdb, the multiplex PCR reads were re-called with MiXCR into one record per CDR3 protein. This sample has some 200,000 distinct CDR3 sequences, with roughly 20% found just once. These data are also associated with another study on T cells in Graves' hyperthyroidism and ophthalmopathy.

The material was peripheral blood mononuclear cells (PBMCs), obtained at new diagnosis, from a patient treated with antithyroid drugs. Receptor source: a woman in her thirties with Graves disease. Both conserved end residues are part of each CDR3. A D gene is named only where the DNA matches it firmly. Rows may omit the clone size; those that give it use once, few, many or a size class.

size: .
D: .
J: TRBJ1-2
V: TRBV5-1
DNA: TGCGTCAGCAGCTTAAGACGGGACTCGAAAGGCTACACCTTC
CDR3: CVSSLRRDSKGYTF

size: many
D: TRBD1
J: TRBJ1-5
V: TRBV4-1
DNA: TGCGCCAGCAGCCAGCCCTCAGGGGGGTTCAATCAGCCCCAGCATTTT
CDR3: CASSQPSGGFNQPQHF

size: many
D: .
J: TRBJ1-1
V: TRBV2
DNA: TGTGCCAGCAGCCTCAGGGTGAACACTGAAGCTTTCTTT
CDR3: CASSLRVNTEAFF

size: many
D: .
J: TRBJ2-7
V: TRBV7-9
DNA: TGTGCCAGCATCTCATTGGGGAATTCCTACGAGCAGTACTTC
CDR3: CASISLGNSYEQYF

size: many
D: .
J: TRBJ1-1
V: TRBV5-8
DNA: TGTGCCAGCAGCCAACAAACGAACACTGAAGCTTTCTTT
CDR3: CASSQQTNTEAFF

size: many
D: TRBD1
J: TRBJ1-4
V: TRBV20-1
DNA: TGCAGACCGGGACAGGGAAATGAAAAACTGTTTTTT
CDR3: CRPGQGNEKLFF

size: many
D: .
J: TRBJ2-3
V: TRBV30
DNA: TGTGCCTGGAAGAAGGGGAAGATCGCTAGCGCAGATACGCAGTATTTT
CDR3: CAWKKGKIASADTQYF

size: many
D: .
J: TRBJ1-3
V: TRBV28
DNA: TGTGCCAGCAGTTTTCGGGTACAACTGAGCTCTGGAAACACCATATATTTT
CDR3: CASSFRVQLSSGNTIYF

size: many
D: .
J: TRBJ1-4
V: TRBV19
DNA: TGTGCCAGCAACCGGGACGGCCGAGGAGAAAAACTGTTTTTT
CDR3: CASNRDGRGEKLFF

size: many
D: .
J: TRBJ2-7
V: TRBV2
DNA: TGTGCCAGCAGTGAACAAGGAGTCAGCTCCTACGAGCAGTACTTC
CDR3: CASSEQGVSSYEQYF

size: few
D: .
J: TRBJ2-3
V: TRBV12-3/TRBV12-4
DNA: TGTGCCAGCAGCCAGACTAGAGTTTCAGATACGCAGTATTTT
CDR3: CASSQTRVSDTQYF

size: .
D: .
J: TRBJ2-7
V: TRBV5-1
DNA: TGCGCCAGCAGCTCAAGCGCCTTCGACTACGAGCAGTACTTC
CDR3: CASSSSAFDYEQYF

size: .
D: TRBD1
J: TRBJ1-4
V: TRBV6-2/TRBV6-3
DNA: TGTGCCAGCAGCCCCGGGACAGGGAGTCGGTTTTTT
CDR3: CASSPGTGSRFF

size: few
D: .
J: TRBJ1-5
V: TRBV28
DNA: TGTGCCAGCAGTTTAATAGGACAAGATAGCAATCAGCCCCAGCATTTT
CDR3: CASSLIGQDSNQPQHF

size: many
D: .
J: TRBJ1-1
V: TRBV19
DNA: TGTGCCAGTAGTACACGACAGATCATGAACACTGAAGCTTTCTTT
CDR3: CASSTRQIMNTEAFF

size: many
D: TRBD1
J: TRBJ1-2
V: TRBV5-1
DNA: TGCGCCAGCAGCACAAACTCCGGGACAGCGTATGGCTACACCTTC
CDR3: CASSTNSGTAYGYTF

size: many
D: .
J: TRBJ2-3
V: TRBV18
DNA: TGTGCCAGCTCACCGACCAATGGCATAGATACGCAGTATTTT
CDR3: CASSPTNGIDTQYF

size: .
D: .
J: TRBJ1-2
V: TRBV3-1
DNA: TGTGCCAGCAGCGAAAGGGGTGGATGGAATAGTCGTCATGGCTACACCTTC
CDR3: CASSERGGWNSRHGYTF

size: .
D: .
J: TRBJ1-1
V: TRBV28
DNA: TGTGCCAGCAGTTTATGGGCCGACAGAAACCTCGGAACTGAAGCTTTCTTT
CDR3: CASSLWADRNLGTEAFF

size: once
D: .
J: TRBJ1-6
V: TRBV20-1
DNA: TGCAGTGCTAGAGATTCCAGACTACCTAATTCACCCCTCCACTTT
CDR3: CSARDSRLPNSPLHF

size: many
D: TRBD1
J: TRBJ1-1
V: TRBV27
DNA: TGTGCCAGCAGTCCCCGGACAGGGGGTAGGGTCACTGAAGCTTTCTTT
CDR3: CASSPRTGGRVTEAFF

size: many
D: TRBD1
J: TRBJ1-3
V: TRBV19
DNA: TGTGCCAGTAGTATCCTCCCGGGACAGGCCACTGGAAACACCATATATTTT
CDR3: CASSILPGQATGNTIYF

size: many
D: TRBD2
J: TRBJ2-7
V: TRBV11-2
DNA: TGTGCCAGCAGCTTAAGGGGGGCGGGAGGGCTCCACGAGCAGTACTTC
CDR3: CASSLRGAGGLHEQYF

size: many
D: .
J: TRBJ2-3
V: TRBV6-2/TRBV6-3
DNA: TGTGCCAGCAGACCGACAGGAGCCACAGATACGCAGTATTTT
CDR3: CASRPTGATDTQYF

size: many
D: .
J: TRBJ1-1
V: TRBV30
DNA: TGTGCCTGGAGTGTAGTAGGGACCACTGAAGCTTTCTTT
CDR3: CAWSVVGTTEAFF

size: many
D: .
J: TRBJ2-7
V: TRBV2
DNA: TGTGCCAGCAGGTTAGCTCCCTTGGGGTACGAGCAGTACTTC
CDR3: CASRLAPLGYEQYF

size: many
D: TRBD1
J: TRBJ1-2
V: TRBV7-9
DNA: TGTGCCAGCAGCGCGGACAGGGAAGACTATGGCTACACCTTC
CDR3: CASSADREDYGYTF

size: .
D: .
J: TRBJ2-7
V: TRBV20-1
DNA: TGCAGTGCTCCGGCTAGCCGAACCTACGAGCAGTACTTC
CDR3: CSAPASRTYEQYF

size: many
D: .
J: TRBJ1-2
V: TRBV28
DNA: TGTGCCAGCAGTCCGGCGGCCTATGGCTACACCTTC
CDR3: CASSPAAYGYTF

size: many
D: TRBD1
J: TRBJ1-2
V: TRBV6-5
DNA: TGTGCCAGCAGTTACTCGTCAGGGGGCCACTATGGCTACACCTTC
CDR3: CASSYSSGGHYGYTF

size: .
D: .
J: TRBJ2-7
V: TRBV11-1
DNA: TGTGCCAGCAGCTACCAGGGCTACGAGCAGTACTTC
CDR3: CASSYQGYEQYF